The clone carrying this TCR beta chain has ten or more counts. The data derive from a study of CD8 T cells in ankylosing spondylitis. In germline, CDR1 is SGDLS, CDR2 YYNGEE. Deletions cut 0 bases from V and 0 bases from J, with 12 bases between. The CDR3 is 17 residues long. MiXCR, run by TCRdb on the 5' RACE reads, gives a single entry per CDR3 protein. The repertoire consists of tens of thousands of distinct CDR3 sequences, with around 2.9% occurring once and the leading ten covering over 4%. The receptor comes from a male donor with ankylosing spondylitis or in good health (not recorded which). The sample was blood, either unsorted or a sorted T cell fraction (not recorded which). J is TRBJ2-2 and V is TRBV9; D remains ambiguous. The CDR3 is CASSVDVGPPNTGELFF. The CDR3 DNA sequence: TGTGCCAGCAGCGTAGACGTAGGGCCCCCGAACACCGGGGAGCTGTTTTTT.